The T cell receptor (beta chain) described here comes from a study of cytomegalovirus exposure and HLA in healthy donors. Primers included in the PCR were 60 Vbeta and 13 Jbeta primers. Data came from immunoSEQ multiplex PCR; TCRdb stores just in-frame clones and leaves some out. The data show 130,000 or so clones, more than 65% seen once. V dropped 6 bases and J dropped 1; count of bases not matched to a gene: 6. The CDR3 extends over 15 amino acids. Germline CDR1 reads MNHNS; CDR2 reads SASEGT. This TCR came from a woman aged 18-29 years in good health and CMV-seronegative. Source material: PBMCs. The V call is TRBV6-1, the J call TRBJ1-5; 7 bases map to TRBD1. CDR3 in amino acids: CASSLTGVSNQPQHF. The CDR3 nucleotides are TGTGCCAGCAGCCTAACAGGGGTCAGCAATCAGCCCCAGCATTTT.